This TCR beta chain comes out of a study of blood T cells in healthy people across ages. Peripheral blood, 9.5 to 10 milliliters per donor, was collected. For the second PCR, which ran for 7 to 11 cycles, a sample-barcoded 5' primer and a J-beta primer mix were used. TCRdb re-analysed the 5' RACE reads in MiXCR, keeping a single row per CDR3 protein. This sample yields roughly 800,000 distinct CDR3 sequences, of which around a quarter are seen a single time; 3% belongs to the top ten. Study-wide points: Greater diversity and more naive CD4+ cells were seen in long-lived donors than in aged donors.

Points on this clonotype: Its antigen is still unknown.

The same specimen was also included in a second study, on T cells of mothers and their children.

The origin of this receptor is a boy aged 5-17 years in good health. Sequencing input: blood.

CDR3 DNA: TGTGCCAGCAGCCCTGATCGGGCACCAGGGGACTATGGCTACACCTTC. Amino acids: CASSPDRAPGDYGYTF. The V call is TRBV6-5, the J call TRBJ1-2, with a weak D call TRBD1 (6 bases). This CDR3 is built from 16 residues. V was trimmed by 6 bases and J by 3 bases, leaving 20 bases between them. Germline loops: CDR1 MNHEY, CDR2 SVGAGI.